Presented here are 4 T cell receptor beta chains from one specimen sequenced in a study of blood T cell repertoires in COVID-19. Repertoires were generated with immunoSEQ multiplex PCR, while TCRdb's copy carries only in-frame clones and drops some. Seen here are around 260,000 clones, approximately 87% observed once, and the top ten hold around 4.5%. Sequencing was performed on peripheral blood. These receptors were collected from a man aged 55-75 years who had recovered from COVID-19.

CDR3 DNA: TGCGCCAGCAGCTTTATTCCAGGGTCCCTAGACACTGAAGCTTTCTTT. Translating gives CASSFIPGSLDTEAFF. The rearrangement links TRBV5-1 to TRBJ1-1, with D possibly being TRBD1 (5 bases). CDR3 length equals 16 residues. Trimming left V 2 bases short and J 3 bases short, with 17 bases between. CDR1 is SGHRS and CDR2 is YFSETQ in the germline V gene.

In its sample, this clone was seen a few times. The rearrangement joins TRBV27 to TRBJ1-6; TRBD1 is a possible D gene (5 bases). Germline values: CDR1 MNHEY, CDR2 SMNVEV (reference sequence). CDR3 length: 14 residues. V was shortened by 1 base and J by 8 bases, with 9 bases between the two germline ends. The CDR3 nucleotides read TGTGCCAGCAGTTTATTCAGGGCTGATTCACCCCTCCACTTT. It codes for CASSLFRADSPLHF.

The chain links TRBV7-2 to TRBJ2-2; a possible D gene is TRBD1 (6 bases). V was cut by 1 base and J by 5 bases, with 11 bases left in between. The V gene's germline CDR1 is SGHTA and CDR2 FQGNSA. The CDR3 spans 15 residues. The CDR3 DNA is TGTGCCAGCAGCTTAGTAGGGCAGGGGACCGGGGAGCTGTTTTTT. Residues: CASSLVGQGTGELFF.

Only one count was recorded for this clone. The chain joins TRBV11-1 to TRBJ2-7; no definite D call. V dropped 7 bases and J dropped 2 bases, with 18 bases sitting between them. Germline CDR1 SGHAT, CDR2 FQDESV (reference sequence). CDR3 length: 15 amino acids. CDR3 loop: CASTERRAPTYEQYF. In DNA, the CDR3 is TGTGCCAGCACCGAACGGAGAGCCCCAACCTACGAGCAGTACTTC.